This T cell receptor (beta chain) stems from a study of identical twins. V was clipped by 6 bases and J by 4 bases; unmatched bases: 6. This CDR3 has 16 residues. The study, taken as a whole, reports: Memory repertoires showed no such pattern, whereas abundant cord blood beta clonotypes carried fewer insertions.

This clonotype was seen ten or more times. Its antigen remains unidentified. TCRdb re-called the 5' RACE reads with MiXCR, one entry per CDR3 protein. The table has nearly 250,000 distinct CDR3 sequences, 5.5% to 7% seen once. This same sample was also taken into another study, of yellow fever vaccine responses in identical twins.

The clonotype comes from a woman between 18 and 29 years old in good health. This sequence joins TRBV12-3 or TRBV12-4 and TRBJ2-1, with 13 bases fitting TRBD2. Input material: memory (CD45RO+) T cells sorted from blood. The CDR3 sequence: CASSQTSGGSYNEQFF. Written as DNA, the CDR3 is TGTGCCAGCAGCCAGACTAGCGGGGGGTCATACAATGAGCAGTTCTTC.